This TCR beta chain was sequenced in a study of T cells in Graves' hyperthyroidism and ophthalmopathy. Findings and limits, study-wide: Most thyroid clonotypes expanded above 0.001 appeared in blood too.

The CDR3 regions of TCR beta were amplified from RNA transcripts. The HTBI primer set was used in a first-round RT-PCR of the TCR CDR3. A single record per CDR3 protein comes from TCRdb applying MiXCR to the multiplex PCR reads. This sample carries 540,000 or so distinct CDR3 sequences, 35% to 55% of them seen once, and the ten largest clones take around 19%. Turning to this clonotype: What it recognizes is unknown.

Trimming took off 0 bases at V and 3 bases at J, with 4 bases between the two ends. Germline-derived CDR1 and CDR2 are SGHRS and YFSETQ. The length of the CDR3 is 14 residues. This TCR was recovered from an adult woman with Graves' disease, either hyperthyroidism or ophthalmopathy (not recorded which). The chain is built from TRBV5-1 and TRBJ2-6; D is ambiguous. The sample was peripheral blood or thyroid tissue (not recorded which). This CDR3 reads CASSLDIGANVLTF. The DNA for the CDR3 is TGCGCCAGCAGCTTGGACATTGGGGCCAACGTCCTGACTTTC.